This entry concerns a single TCR beta chain. This clonotype was observed a handful of times. Its specific antigen is unknown. Base qualities are not at hand, and no much larger clone is one base apart. These data come from a study of CD8 T cells in ankylosing spondylitis (dated by TCRdb to the late 2010s). About the study as a whole: To find TCR variants linked to disease, the study profiled T cell receptor beta repertoires in ankylosing spondylitis patients and healthy donors. Peripheral blood was sampled, and synovial fluid was additionally collected from ankylosing spondylitis patients. In total, the full study cohort was made up of about 110 healthy donors and 25 to 30 ankylosing spondylitis patients. General study outcomes and caveats: The disease-linked clones showed a CD8+ phenotype and occurred at relatively low frequencies in peripheral blood. Some motif variants had previously been reported in the synovial fluid and blood of reactive arthritis patients, which suggests shared mechanisms of disease initiation. According to the report, matched synovial fluid samples from ankylosing spondylitis patients were significantly enriched for the disease-linked clones. A TCR beta motif made up of roughly eight highly homologous amino acid variants appeared to be characteristic of blood from ankylosing spondylitis patients.

The instrument given in TCRdb is Illumina HiSeq 2500. Quantitative 5'-RACE with molecular barcodes was used to prepare TCR beta libraries. Per the authors' processing: To identify disease-linked TCR variants, a new computational method was used, one built on a probabilistic model of VDJ rearrangement. TCRdb's own reprocessing of the public reads used fastp at Q25 and MiXCR and kept productive beta chains. For every CDR3 protein sequence, its rows merge into one entry that carries the most common genes and DNA. TCRdb, not the authors, supplied the V and J calls. Counted in this sample were a few hundred thousand distinct CDR3 sequences; 17% of them appeared once. 1% of the sample is in the top ten clones. V is pruned by 5 bases and J by 8 bases, leaving 11 bases of the junction without a gene match. The cysteine opens and the phenylalanine closes a CDR3 of 15 amino acids. The read is trimmed to its CDR3 DNA, 45 bases read in frame from base 1. From the germline V gene (reference sequence), CDR1 is SGHKS and CDR2 is YYEKEE.

The rearrangement combines TRBV5-5 with TRBJ1-4, and TRBD1 matches 8 of the central bases. Sequences were obtained from blood, either unsorted or a sorted T cell fraction (not recorded which). The source of this sequence is a male donor with ankylosing spondylitis. The DNA reads as follows: TGTGCCAGCAGTACGGTACAGGGGGGGAGGGAAAAACTGTTTTTT. This sequence encodes CASSTVQGGREKLFF.